The clone carrying this T cell receptor beta chain appeared a few times. At one end the junction does not follow the germline gene, possibly because of a read error. The CDR3 sequence is 13 residues long. TCRdb analysed the RT-PCR reads with MiXCR anew, one entry per CDR3 protein. The profile shows around 580,000 distinct CDR3 sequences, roughly 15% of them singletons. This record belongs to a study of response to subunit inactivated influenza vaccine. The source is a man in his forties or fifties who received an inactivated influenza vaccine. The V gene is TRBV12-3 or TRBV12-4, the J gene TRBJ2-3; D is unclear. The sample consisted of PBMCs from blood, taken 12 days after vaccination. In DNA, the CDR3 is TGTGCCACCAGTATTATGAGCACAGATACGCAGTATTTT. It translates to CATSIMSTDTQYF.